The 5 T cell receptor beta chains presented below share a single source sample, sequenced in a study of shared clonotypes between healthy human individuals. The data were produced by immunoSEQ multiplex PCR, yet TCRdb's version contains in-frame clones alone and is incomplete. This sample has about 1.5 million clones, with 95% to 99% found just once. The source material was naive CD4+ T cells sorted from blood. Indicated subset: CD45RA+ positively selected. All receptors derive from a man aged 25 to 40 in good health.

This chain joins TRBV7-6 and TRBJ2-7; tentatively, D is TRBD2 (6 bases). This CDR3 is 16 amino acids long. Germline CDR1 SGHVS, CDR2 FNYEAQ. V lost 1 base and J lost 0, with 13 bases in between. The CDR3 here is CASSLVRWTNSYEQYF. In nucleotides, the CDR3 is TGTGCCAGCAGCTTAGTTAGGTGGACTAACTCCTACGAGCAGTACTTC.

Comment on this clone: Other DNA sequences in the sample encode the same CDR3. The rearrangement links TRBV19 to TRBJ1-5; D ambiguous. CDR1 and CDR2 (germline): LNHDA, SQIVND (reference sequence). This CDR3 spans 12 amino acids. Trimming pared 5 bases from V and 5 bases from J, leaving 7 bases between. As DNA, the CDR3 is TGTGCCAGTAGTCTCCGAGATCAGCCCCAGCATTTT. Translation gives CASSLRDQPQHF.

J is TRBJ1-5 and V is TRBV28; 8 bases match TRBD1. This CDR3 spans 14 amino acids. With 6 bases clipped from V and 6 bases from J, the junction kept 7 bases outside the gene matches. The V gene's germline CDR1 is MDHEN and CDR2 SYDVKM. The CDR3: CASSRQGFSQPQHF. The CDR3, as DNA: TGTGCCAGCAGCCGACAGGGGTTTAGTCAGCCCCAGCATTTT.

The chain is built from TRBV7-2 and TRBJ1-4; 10 positions agree with TRBD1. The CDR3 covers 15 residues. The V and J ends lost 5 bases and 7 bases, in that order; junction bases with no gene match: 7. The germline V gene has CDR1 SGHTA and CDR2 FQGNSA. The CDR3 DNA is TGTGCCAGCAGCCCTGACAGGGGGCTGGCTGAAAAACTGTTTTTT. It is translated as CASSPDRGLAEKLFF.

For this clone: Other DNA sequences from this sample encode an identical CDR3 as well. This chain uses TRBV5-1 with TRBJ2-3, with 8 bases fitting TRBD1. The CDR3 sequence is 14 residues long. Germline V gene data show CDR1 as SGHRS and CDR2 as YFSETQ. V lost 2 bases, J lost 3 bases, and 2 bases stayed unmatched. The CDR3 DNA is TGCGCCAGCAGCTTACGGACAGGGACAGATACGCAGTATTTT. Its translation: CASSLRTGTDTQYF.